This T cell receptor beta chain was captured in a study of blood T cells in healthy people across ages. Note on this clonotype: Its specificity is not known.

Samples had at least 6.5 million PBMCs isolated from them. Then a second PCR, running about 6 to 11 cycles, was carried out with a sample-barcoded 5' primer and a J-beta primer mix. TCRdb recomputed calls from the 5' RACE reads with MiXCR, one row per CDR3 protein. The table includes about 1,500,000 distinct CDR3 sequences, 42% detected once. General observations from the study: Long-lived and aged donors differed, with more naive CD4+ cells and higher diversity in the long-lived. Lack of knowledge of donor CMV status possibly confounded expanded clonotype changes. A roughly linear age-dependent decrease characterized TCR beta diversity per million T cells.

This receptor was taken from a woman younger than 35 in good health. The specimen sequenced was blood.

CDR3 in DNA: TGTGCCAGCTCACCACCGTTCGCGGGGGATGAAAAACTGTTTTTT. It translates to CASSPPFAGDEKLFF. V is TRBV18 and J is TRBJ1-4; D is perhaps TRBD1 (5 bases). V was shortened by 0 bases and J by 6 bases, with 11 bases between the two germline ends. From germline, CDR1 is KGHSH and CDR2 LQKENI. The CDR3 contains 15 residues.